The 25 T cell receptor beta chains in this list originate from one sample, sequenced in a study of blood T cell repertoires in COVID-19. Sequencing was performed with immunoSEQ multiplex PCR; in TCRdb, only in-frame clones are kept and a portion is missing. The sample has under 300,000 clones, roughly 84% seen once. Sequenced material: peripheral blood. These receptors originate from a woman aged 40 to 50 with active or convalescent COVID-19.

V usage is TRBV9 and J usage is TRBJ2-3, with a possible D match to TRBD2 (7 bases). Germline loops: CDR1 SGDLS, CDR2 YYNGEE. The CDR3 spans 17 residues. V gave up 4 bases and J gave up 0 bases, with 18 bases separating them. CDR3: CASSSRRGGLSTDTQYF. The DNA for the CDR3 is TGTGCCAGCAGCTCAAGGCGCGGGGGCCTCAGCACAGATACGCAGTATTTT.

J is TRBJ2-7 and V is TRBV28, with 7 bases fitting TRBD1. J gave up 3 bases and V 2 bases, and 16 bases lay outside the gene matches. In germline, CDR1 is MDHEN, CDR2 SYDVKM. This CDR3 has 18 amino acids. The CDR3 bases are TGTGCCAGCAGTTTAGCTCTGGGGTTACTGACAGGGATCTACGAGCAGTACTTC. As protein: CASSLALGLLTGIYEQYF.

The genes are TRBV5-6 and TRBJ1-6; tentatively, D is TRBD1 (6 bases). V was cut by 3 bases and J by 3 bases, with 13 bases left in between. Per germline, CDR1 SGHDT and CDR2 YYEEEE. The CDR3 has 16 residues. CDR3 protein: CASSYTGTVYNSPLHF. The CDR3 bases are TGTGCCAGCAGCTACACAGGGACCGTCTATAATTCACCCCTCCACTTT.

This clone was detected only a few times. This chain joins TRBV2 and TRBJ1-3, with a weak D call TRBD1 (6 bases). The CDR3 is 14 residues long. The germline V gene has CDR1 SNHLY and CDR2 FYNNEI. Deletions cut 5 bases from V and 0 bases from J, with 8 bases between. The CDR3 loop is CASSPQGSGNTIYF. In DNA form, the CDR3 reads TGTGCCAGCAGTCCACAGGGCTCTGGAAACACCATATATTTT.

CDR3 protein: CASSLRRGYTF. The CDR3 region has the DNA TGTGCCAGCAGTTTACGCAGGGGCTACACCTTC. This chain joins TRBV28 and TRBJ1-2; D is uncertain. The CDR3 is made up of 11 amino acids. Looked up from germline, CDR1 is MDHEN and CDR2 is SYDVKM. The V end lost 2 bases, the J end lost 8 bases, and 6 bases lay between the germline ends.

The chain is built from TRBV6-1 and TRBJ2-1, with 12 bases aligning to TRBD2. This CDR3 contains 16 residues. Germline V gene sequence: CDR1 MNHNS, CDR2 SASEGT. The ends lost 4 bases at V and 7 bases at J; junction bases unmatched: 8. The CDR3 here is CASSVASGGAFNEQFF. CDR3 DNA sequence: TGTGCCAGCAGTGTAGCTAGCGGGGGGGCCTTTAATGAGCAGTTCTTC.

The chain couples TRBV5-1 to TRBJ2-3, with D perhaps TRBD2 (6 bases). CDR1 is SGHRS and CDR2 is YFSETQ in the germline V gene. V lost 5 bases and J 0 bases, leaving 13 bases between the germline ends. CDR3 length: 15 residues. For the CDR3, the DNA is TGCGCCAGCAGGGGACTTACAGCCAGCACAGATACGCAGTATTTT. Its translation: CASRGLTASTDTQYF. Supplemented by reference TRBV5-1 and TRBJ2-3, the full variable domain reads KAGVTQTPRYLIKTRGQQVTLSCSPISGHRSVSWYQQTPGQGLQFLFEYFSETQRNKGNFPGRFSGRQFSNSRSEMNVSTLELGDSALYLCASRGLTASTDTQYFGPGTRLTVL.

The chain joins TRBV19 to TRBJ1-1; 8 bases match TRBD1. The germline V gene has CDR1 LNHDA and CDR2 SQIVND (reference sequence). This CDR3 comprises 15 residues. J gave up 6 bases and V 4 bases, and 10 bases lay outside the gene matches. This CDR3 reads CASSTGQGNVPEAFF. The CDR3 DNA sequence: TGTGCCAGTAGTACTGGACAGGGTAACGTGCCTGAAGCTTTCTTT.

CDR3 DNA: TGCGCCAGCAGTTCAGGGTCCAACATTCAGTACTTC. This sequence encodes CASSSGSNIQYF. The chain has TRBV10-1 and TRBJ2-4; D perhaps matches TRBD1 (5 bases). The CDR3 is made up of 12 amino acids. Trimming stripped 5 bases from V and 7 bases from J, with 9 bases between. CDR1 WNHNN and CDR2 SYGVQD come from the germline V gene (reference sequence).

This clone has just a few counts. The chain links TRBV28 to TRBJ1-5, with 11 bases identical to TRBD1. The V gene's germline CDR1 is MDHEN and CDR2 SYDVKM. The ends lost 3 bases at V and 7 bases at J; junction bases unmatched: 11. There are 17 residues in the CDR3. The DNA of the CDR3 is TGTGCCAGCAGTTTTTGGGGCAGGACAGGGGGCTGGCAGCCCCAGCATTTT. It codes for CASSFWGRTGGWQPQHF.

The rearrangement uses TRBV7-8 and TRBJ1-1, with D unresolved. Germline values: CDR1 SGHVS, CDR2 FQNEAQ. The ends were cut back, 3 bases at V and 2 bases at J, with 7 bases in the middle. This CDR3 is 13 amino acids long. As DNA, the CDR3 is TGTGCCAGCAGCTTCTACTACAACACTGAAGCTTTCTTT. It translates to CASSFYYNTEAFF. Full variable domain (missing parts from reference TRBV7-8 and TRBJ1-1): GAGVSQSPRYKVAKRGQDVALRCDPISGHVSLFWYQQALGQGPEFLTYFQNEAQLDKSGLPSDRFFAERPEGSVSTLKIQRTQQEDSAVYLCASSFYYNTEAFFGQGTRLTVV.

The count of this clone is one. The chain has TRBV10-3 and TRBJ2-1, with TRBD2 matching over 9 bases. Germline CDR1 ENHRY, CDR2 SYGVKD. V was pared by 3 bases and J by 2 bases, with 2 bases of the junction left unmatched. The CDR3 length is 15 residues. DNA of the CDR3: TGTGCCATCAGTGATAGCGGGGGACCCTACAATGAGCAGTTCTTC. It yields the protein CAISDSGGPYNEQFF.

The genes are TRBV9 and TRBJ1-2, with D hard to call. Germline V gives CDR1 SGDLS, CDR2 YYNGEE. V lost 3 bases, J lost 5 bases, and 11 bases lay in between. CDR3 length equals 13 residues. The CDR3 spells CASSGGPGYGYTF. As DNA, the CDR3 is TGTGCCAGCAGCGGAGGGCCGGGGTATGGCTACACCTTC.

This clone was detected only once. The CDR3 bases are TGTGCTAGTGCCAAACTAGCGGGGGCCTGGGGGACCCAGTACTTC. This codes for CASAKLAGAWGTQYF. This rearrangement joins TRBV12-5 to TRBJ2-5; TRBD2 aligns across 11 bases. V shed 7 bases and J 7 bases; nucleotides not matched to a gene: 11. Germline CDR1 and CDR2: LGHNT and FRNRAP. CDR3 length equals 15 residues.

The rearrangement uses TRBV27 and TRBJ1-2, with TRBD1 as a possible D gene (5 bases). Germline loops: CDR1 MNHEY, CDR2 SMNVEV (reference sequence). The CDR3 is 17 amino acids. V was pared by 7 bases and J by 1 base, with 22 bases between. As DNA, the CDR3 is TGTGCCAGCAACTCGAAGGGGCGGGGTTATGGTAACTATGGCTACACCTTC. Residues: CASNSKGRGYGNYGYTF.

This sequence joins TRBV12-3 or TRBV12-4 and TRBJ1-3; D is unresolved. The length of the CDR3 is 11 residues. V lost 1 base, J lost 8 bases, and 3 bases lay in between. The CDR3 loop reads CASSLGDTIYF. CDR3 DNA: TGTGCCAGCAGTTTAGGAGACACCATATATTTT.

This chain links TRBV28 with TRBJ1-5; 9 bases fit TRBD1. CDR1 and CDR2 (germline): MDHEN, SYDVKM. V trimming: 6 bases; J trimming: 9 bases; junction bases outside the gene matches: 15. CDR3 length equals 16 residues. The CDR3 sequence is CASSFRPGQGPVPQHF. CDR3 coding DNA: TGTGCCAGCAGCTTCCGACCGGGACAGGGTCCGGTGCCCCAGCATTTT.

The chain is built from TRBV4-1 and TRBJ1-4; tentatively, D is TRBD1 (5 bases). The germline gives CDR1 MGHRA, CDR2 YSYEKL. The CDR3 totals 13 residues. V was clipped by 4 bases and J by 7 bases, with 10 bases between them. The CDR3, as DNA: TGCGCCAGCAGCCGAAATCAGGGTGAAAAACTGTTTTTT. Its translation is CASSRNQGEKLFF.

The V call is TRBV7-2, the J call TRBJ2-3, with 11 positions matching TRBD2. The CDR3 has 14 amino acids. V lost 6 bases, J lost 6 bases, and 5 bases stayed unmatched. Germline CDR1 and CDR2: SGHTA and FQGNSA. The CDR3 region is CASSRLAGFDTQYF. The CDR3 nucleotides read TGTGCCAGCAGTAGACTAGCGGGGTTCGATACGCAGTATTTT.

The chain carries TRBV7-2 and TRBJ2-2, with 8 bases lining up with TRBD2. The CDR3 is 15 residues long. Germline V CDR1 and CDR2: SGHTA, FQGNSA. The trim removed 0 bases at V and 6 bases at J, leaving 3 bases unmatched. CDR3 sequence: CASSLALAVPGELFF. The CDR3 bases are TGTGCCAGCAGCTTAGCACTAGCGGTTCCCGGGGAGCTGTTTTTT.

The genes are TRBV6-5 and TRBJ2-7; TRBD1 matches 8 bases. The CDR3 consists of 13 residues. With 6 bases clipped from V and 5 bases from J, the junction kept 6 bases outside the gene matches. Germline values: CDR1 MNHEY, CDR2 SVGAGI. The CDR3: CASSLGQGNEQYV. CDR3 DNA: TGTGCCAGCAGCCTCGGACAGGGAAACGAGCAGTACGTC.

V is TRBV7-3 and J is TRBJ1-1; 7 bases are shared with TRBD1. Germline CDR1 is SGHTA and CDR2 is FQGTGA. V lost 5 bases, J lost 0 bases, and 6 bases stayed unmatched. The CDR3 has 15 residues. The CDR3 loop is CASSLGDSLNTEAFF. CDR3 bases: TGTGCCAGCAGCCTAGGGGACAGCTTGAACACTGAAGCTTTCTTT.

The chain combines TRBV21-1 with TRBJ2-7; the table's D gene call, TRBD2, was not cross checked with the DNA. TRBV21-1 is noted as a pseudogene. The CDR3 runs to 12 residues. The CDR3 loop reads CASSKSSYEQYV. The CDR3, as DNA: TGTGCCAGCAGCAAGAGCTCCTACGAGCAGTACGTC.

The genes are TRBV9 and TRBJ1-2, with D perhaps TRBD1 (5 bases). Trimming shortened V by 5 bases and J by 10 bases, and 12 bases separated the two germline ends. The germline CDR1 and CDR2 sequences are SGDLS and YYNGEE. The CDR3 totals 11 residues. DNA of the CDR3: TGTGCCAGCAGGTCGCAGGGCCTCTACACCTTC. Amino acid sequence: CASRSQGLYTF.

As DNA, the CDR3 is TGTGCCAGTACTCTCCTCGCGGGGGGGCCCCTCACCGGGGAGCTGTTTTTT. It codes for CASTLLAGGPLTGELFF. This chain uses TRBV19 with TRBJ2-2, with 9 bases fitting TRBD2. Trimming cost V 7 bases and J 4 bases; bases outside gene matches: 13. Germline CDR1 reads LNHDA; CDR2 reads SQIVND (reference sequence). This CDR3 is 17 amino acids long. Full variable domain (rest looked up from reference TRBV19 and TRBJ2-2): DGGITQSPKYLFRKEGQNVTLSCEQNLNHDAMYWYRQDPGQGLRLIYYSQIVNDFQKGDIAEGYSVSREKKESFPLTVTSAQKNPTAFYLCASTLLAGGPLTGELFFGEGSRLTVL.